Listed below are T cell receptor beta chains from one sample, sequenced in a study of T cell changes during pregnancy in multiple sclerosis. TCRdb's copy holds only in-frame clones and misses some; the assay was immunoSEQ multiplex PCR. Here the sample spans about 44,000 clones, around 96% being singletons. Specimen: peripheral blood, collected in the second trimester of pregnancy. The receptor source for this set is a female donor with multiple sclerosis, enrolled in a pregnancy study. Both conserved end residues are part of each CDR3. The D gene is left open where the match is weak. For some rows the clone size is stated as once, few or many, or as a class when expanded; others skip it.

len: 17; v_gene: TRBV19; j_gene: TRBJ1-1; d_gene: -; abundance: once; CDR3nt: TGTGCCAGTACCACTCAACATTCGGGGAGGGAAGACACTGAAGCTTTCTTT; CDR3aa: CASTTQHSGREDTEAFF
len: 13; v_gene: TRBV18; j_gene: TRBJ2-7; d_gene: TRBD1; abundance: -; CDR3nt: TGTGCCAGCTCATTACAGGGGAACGGCGAGCAGTACTTC; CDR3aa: CASSLQGNGEQYF
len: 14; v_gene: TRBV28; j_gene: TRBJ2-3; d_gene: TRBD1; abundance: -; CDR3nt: TGTGCCAGCAGCCCGACAGGGTTCACAGATACGCAGTATTTT; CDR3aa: CASSPTGFTDTQYF
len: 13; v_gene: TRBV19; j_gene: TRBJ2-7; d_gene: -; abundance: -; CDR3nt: TGTGCCAGTAGTATCGTAGTTTCCTACGAGCAGTACTTC; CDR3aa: CASSIVVSYEQYF
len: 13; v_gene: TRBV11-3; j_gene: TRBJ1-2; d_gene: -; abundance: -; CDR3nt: TGTGCCAGCAGCGCCATGCGGGGCTATGGCTACACCTTC; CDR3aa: CASSAMRGYGYTF
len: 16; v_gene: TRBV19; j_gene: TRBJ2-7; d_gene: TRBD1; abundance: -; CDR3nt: TGTGCCAGTAGTATAGCGGCGGGACAGGGGAGCCACGAGCGGTACTTC; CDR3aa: CASSIAAGQGSHERYF
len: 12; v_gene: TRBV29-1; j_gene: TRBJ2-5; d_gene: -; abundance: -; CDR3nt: TGCAGCGTTGAACCCCGGGGTGAGACCCAGTACTTC; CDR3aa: CSVEPRGETQYF
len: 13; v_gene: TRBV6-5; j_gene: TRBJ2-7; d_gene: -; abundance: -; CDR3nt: TGTGCCAGCAGTATAGGGGTCCCCTACGAGCAGTACTTC; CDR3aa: CASSIGVPYEQYF
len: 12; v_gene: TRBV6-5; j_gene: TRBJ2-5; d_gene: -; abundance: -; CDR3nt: TGTGCCAGCAGTTACGGGGGGGAGACCCAGTACTTC; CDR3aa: CASSYGGETQYF
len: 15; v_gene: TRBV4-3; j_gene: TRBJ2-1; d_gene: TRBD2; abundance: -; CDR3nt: TGCGCCAGCAGCCCATATAGCGGGGGGCTCAATGAGCAGTTCTTC; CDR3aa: CASSPYSGGLNEQFF
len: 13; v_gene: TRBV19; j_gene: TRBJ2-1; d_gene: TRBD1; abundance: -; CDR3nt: TGTGCCAGTACCACAGGGGGTGTAAATGAGCAGTTCTTC; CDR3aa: CASTTGGVNEQFF
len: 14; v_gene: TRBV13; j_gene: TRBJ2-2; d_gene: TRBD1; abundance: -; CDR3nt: TGTGCCAGCAGCTTGACAGGGGTCACCGGGGAGCTGTTTTTT; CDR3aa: CASSLTGVTGELFF
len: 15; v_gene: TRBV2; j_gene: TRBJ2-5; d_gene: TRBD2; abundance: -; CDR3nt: TGTGCCAGCGGACTAGCGGGGGGCCCGGAAGAGACCCAGTACTTC; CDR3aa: CASGLAGGPEETQYF
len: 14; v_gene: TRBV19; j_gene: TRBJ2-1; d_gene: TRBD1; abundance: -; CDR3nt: TGTGCCAGTAGTATTGGGCAGGGGGTAGGTGAGCAGTTCTTC; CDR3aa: CASSIGQGVGEQFF
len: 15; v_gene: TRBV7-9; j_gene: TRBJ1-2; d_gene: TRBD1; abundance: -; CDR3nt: TGTGCCAGCAGCTTAGCCGGCGAGGGGGCGCGAGGCTACACCTTC; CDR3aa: CASSLAGEGARGYTF
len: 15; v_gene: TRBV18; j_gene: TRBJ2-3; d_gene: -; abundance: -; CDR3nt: TGTGCCAGCTCACCGATGCGAGGGCGCACAGATACGCAGTATTTT; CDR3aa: CASSPMRGRTDTQYF
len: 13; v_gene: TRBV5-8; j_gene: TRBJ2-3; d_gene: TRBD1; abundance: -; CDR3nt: TGTGCCAGCAGCTGGGACAGAACAGATACGCAGTATTTT; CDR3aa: CASSWDRTDTQYF
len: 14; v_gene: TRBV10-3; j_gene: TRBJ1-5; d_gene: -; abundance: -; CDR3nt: TGTGCCATCAGTGAGTCCGGTAAAAATCAGCCCCAGCATTTT; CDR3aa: CAISESGKNQPQHF
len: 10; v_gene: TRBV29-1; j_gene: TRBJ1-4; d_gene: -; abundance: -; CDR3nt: TGCAGCGCTGGATCGGGGAAACTGTTTTTT; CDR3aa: CSAGSGKLFF
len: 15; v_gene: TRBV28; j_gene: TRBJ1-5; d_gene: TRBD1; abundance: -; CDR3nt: TGTGCCAGTCTACCACCAGGGGGAAGGTTTCAGCCCCAGCATTTT; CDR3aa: CASLPPGGRFQPQHF
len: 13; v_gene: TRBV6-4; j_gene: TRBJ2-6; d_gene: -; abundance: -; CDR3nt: TGTGCCAGCAGTGAATCAAGGGCCAACGTCCTGACTTTC; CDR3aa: CASSESRANVLTF
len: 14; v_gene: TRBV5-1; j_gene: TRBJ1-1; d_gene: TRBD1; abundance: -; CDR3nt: TGCGCCAGCAGCCTAACACAGGGGGTCTCTGAAGCTTTCTTT; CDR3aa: CASSLTQGVSEAFF
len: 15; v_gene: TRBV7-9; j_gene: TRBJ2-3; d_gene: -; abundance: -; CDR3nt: TGTGCCAGCAGCTTTGGGGGCCAAGGGACAGATACGCAGTATTTT; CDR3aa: CASSFGGQGTDTQYF
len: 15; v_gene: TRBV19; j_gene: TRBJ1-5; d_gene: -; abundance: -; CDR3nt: TGTGCCAGTAGTGGAATCGGGGGAGGCAATCAGCCCCAGCATTTT; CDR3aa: CASSGIGGGNQPQHF
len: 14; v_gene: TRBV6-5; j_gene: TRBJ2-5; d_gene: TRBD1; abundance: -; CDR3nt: TGTGCCAGCAGCGCACAGGGGGCCAGGGAGACCCAGTACTTC; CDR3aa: CASSAQGARETQYF
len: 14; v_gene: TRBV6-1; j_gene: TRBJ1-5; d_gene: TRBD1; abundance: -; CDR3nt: TGTGCCAGCAGTCCCCGGACAGGCTATCAGCCCCAGCATTTT; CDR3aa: CASSPRTGYQPQHF
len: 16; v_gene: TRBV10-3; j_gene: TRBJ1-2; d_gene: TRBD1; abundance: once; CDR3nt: TGTGCCATCAGTGGACCGGGGACAGGGGGCGTATATGGCTACACCTTC; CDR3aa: CAISGPGTGGVYGYTF
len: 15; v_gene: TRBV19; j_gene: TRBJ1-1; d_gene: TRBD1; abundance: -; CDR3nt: TGTGCCAGTAGTTCCCCGGGGACAGCGAACACTGAAGCTTTCTTT; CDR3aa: CASSSPGTANTEAFF
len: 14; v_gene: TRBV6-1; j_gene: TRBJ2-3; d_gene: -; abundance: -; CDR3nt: TGTGCCAGCAGTGGGAAGAGCGGCACAGATACGCAGTATTTT; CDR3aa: CASSGKSGTDTQYF
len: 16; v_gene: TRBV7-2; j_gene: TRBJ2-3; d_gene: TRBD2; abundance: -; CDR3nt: TGTGCCAGCAGCCCCCAGCGGGGGCGGTCCGACGATACGCAGTATTTT; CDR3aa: CASSPQRGRSDDTQYF
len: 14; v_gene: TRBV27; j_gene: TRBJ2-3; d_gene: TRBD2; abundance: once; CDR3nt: TGTGCCAGCAGTTTGGGACTAGCGGGAGATACGCAGTATTTT; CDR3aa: CASSLGLAGDTQYF
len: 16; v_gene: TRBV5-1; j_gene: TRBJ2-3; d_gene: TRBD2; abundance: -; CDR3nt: TGCGCCAGCAGCTACGGACTAGCGGGAGGGCGAGATACGCAGTATTTT; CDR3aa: CASSYGLAGGRDTQYF
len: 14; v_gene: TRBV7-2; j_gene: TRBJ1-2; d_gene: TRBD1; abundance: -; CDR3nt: TGTGCCAGCAGCTTAGGGAGACAGGGCCATGGCTACACCTTC; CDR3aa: CASSLGRQGHGYTF
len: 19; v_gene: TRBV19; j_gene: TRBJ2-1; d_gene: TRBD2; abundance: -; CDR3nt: TGTGCCAGTAGTTCCCGGGCCCGACTAGCGGGAGGCCGATACAATGAGCAGTTCTTC; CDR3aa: CASSSRARLAGGRYNEQFF
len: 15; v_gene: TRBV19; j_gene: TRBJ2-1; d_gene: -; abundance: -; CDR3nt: TGTGCCAGTACCCCAGGGGGGCCCTCCTACAATGAGCAGTTCTTC; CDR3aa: CASTPGGPSYNEQFF
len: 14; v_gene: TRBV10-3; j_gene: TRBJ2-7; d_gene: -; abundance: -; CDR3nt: TGTGCCATCAGTGACTTGACAGCCTCCTACGAGCAGTACTTC; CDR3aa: CAISDLTASYEQYF
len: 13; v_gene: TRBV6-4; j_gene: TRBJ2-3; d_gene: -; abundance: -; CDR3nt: TGTGCCAGCAGTGTGGGGGGTGAAGGTACGCAGTATTTT; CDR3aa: CASSVGGEGTQYF
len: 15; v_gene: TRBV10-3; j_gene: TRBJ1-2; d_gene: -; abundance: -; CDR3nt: TGTGCCATCAGTGAGTCGCTTTCCGGGACGGGACTCTACACCTTC; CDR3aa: CAISESLSGTGLYTF
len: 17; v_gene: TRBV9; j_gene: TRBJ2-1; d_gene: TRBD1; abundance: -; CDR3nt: TGTGCCAGCAGCGCAGGTCACAGGGGGCGCGCCTACAATGAGCAGTTCTTC; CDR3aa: CASSAGHRGRAYNEQFF
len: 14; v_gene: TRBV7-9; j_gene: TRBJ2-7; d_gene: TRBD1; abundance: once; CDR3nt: TGTGCCAGCAGCTTAGCAGGACAGGCCTACGAGCAGTACTTC; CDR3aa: CASSLAGQAYEQYF
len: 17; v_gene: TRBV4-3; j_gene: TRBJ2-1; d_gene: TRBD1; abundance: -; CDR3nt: TGCGCCAGCAGCCAAGGGACAGGGGGCAGCTCCTACAATGAGCAGTTCTTC; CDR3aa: CASSQGTGGSSYNEQFF